The 26 T cell receptor beta chains reported below all come from one sample, sequenced in a study of T cells in Graves' hyperthyroidism and ophthalmopathy. RNA transcripts gave rise to amplified TCR beta CDR3 regions. The primer set for the first-round RT-PCR of the TCR CDR3 was HTBI. Each CDR3 protein is one row after TCRdb ran MiXCR on the multiplex PCR reads. In the table there are under 400,000 distinct CDR3 sequences, around a sixth of which are singletons. Specimen: blood. Receptors were obtained from a woman between 18 and 29 years old with Graves' hyperthyroidism that later progressed to Graves' ophthalmopathy.

This clonotype has at least ten counts. The chain links TRBV28 to TRBJ2-7; D unclear. The CDR3 consists of 15 residues. Trimming pared 5 bases from V and 4 bases from J, leaving 18 bases between. CDR1 and CDR2 (germline): MDHEN, SYDVKM. DNA of the CDR3: TGTGCCAGCAGTCAGCTCCTAGGGCCTGCATACGAGCAGTACTTC. This sequence encodes CASSQLLGPAYEQYF.

The table lists this clonotype with a few counts. The V gene is TRBV20-1, the J gene TRBJ2-4; TRBD2 is a possible D gene (6 bases). Germline assignment: CDR1 DFQATT and CDR2 SNEGSKA (reference sequence). The CDR3 sequence is 14 residues long. The V gene lost 0 bases and the J gene lost 3 bases, with 9 bases spanning the gap. The CDR3 is CSARELAFKNIQYF. Written as DNA, the CDR3 is TGCAGTGCTAGAGAGCTAGCGTTCAAAAACATTCAGTACTTC.

This clonotype was observed a few times. The chain couples TRBV20-1 to TRBJ1-6, with D uncertain. Germline values: CDR1 DFQATT, CDR2 SNEGSKA (reference sequence). The CDR3 totals 13 residues. The V and J ends lost 4 bases and 0 bases respectively, with 4 bases between them. CDR3 DNA: TGCAGTGCTACTACCTCCTATAATTCACCCCTCCACTTT. It encodes CSATTSYNSPLHF.

The chain combines TRBV28 with TRBJ1-5; no firm D call. Trimming pared 5 bases from V and 0 bases from J, leaving 38 bases between. From germline, CDR1 is MDHEN and CDR2 SYDVKM. The CDR3 has 24 residues. The CDR3: CASSLNLRASPTVGRPYSNQPQHF. In nucleotides, the CDR3 is TGTGCCAGCAGTCTCAACCTAAGGGCCTCTCCCACAGTTGGGCGCCCTTATAGCAATCAGCCCCAGCATTTT.

This clonotype was picked up many times. The chain couples TRBV28 to TRBJ1-5, with D perhaps matching TRBD1 (6 bases). Germline CDR1 MDHEN, CDR2 SYDVKM. This CDR3 is 13 amino acids long. V lost 6 bases and J 0 bases, leaving 6 bases between the germline ends. This CDR3 reads CASSRGSNQPQHF. CDR3 in DNA: TGTGCCAGCAGCAGGGGTAGCAATCAGCCCCAGCATTTT. The whole variable domain, filled in from reference TRBV28 and TRBJ1-5, reads DVKVTQSSRYLVKRTGEKVFLECVQDMDHENMFWYRQDPGLGLRLIYFSYDVKMKEKGDIPEGYSVSREKKERFSLILESASTNQTSMYLCASSRGSNQPQHFGDGTRLSIL.

This chain uses TRBV30 with TRBJ2-7; possibly TRBD2 for D (6 bases). The V gene lost 2 bases and the J gene lost 5 bases, with 10 bases spanning the gap. There are 12 residues in the CDR3. The germline V gene encodes CDR1 GTSNPN and CDR2 SVGIG (reference sequence). The CDR3, as DNA: TGTGCCTGGAGTATCGGAGGGAACGAGCAGTACTTC. Translating it yields CAWSIGGNEQYF.

There are a few counts of this clonotype. The CDR3 loop is CSVESTGAQDEQFF. CDR3 DNA: TGCAGCGTTGAGTCCACAGGGGCTCAGGATGAGCAGTTCTTC. The chain uses TRBV29-1 and TRBJ2-1; 7 positions match TRBD1. V lost 3 bases to trimming and J lost 8 bases; unmatched junction nucleotides: 10. The CDR3 runs 14 residues. From germline, CDR1 is SQVTM and CDR2 ANQGSEA.

Comments on this clonotype: A clone one base away is much larger, so this may be a read error. V usage is TRBV27 and J usage is TRBJ2-7, with 9 bases lining up with TRBD1. This CDR3 contains 14 residues. The germline CDR1 and CDR2 sequences are MNHEY and SMNVEV (reference sequence). This CDR3 reads CVSISQGATYEQYF. The CDR3 nucleotides are TGTGTCAGCATATCACAGGGGGCGACCTACGAGCAGTACTTC.

The V and J genes are TRBV5-1 and TRBJ2-7; D assignment may be TRBD1 or TRBD2 (5 bases each). CDR3 length equals 14 residues. V dropped 4 bases and J dropped 3 bases, with 14 bases sitting between them. The germline gives CDR1 SGHRS, CDR2 YFSETQ. The CDR3 spells CASSKGPNNYEQYF. DNA for the CDR3: TGCGCCAGCAGCAAGGGACCCAATAACTACGAGCAGTACTTC.

This clonotype was seen at least ten times. The gene calls are TRBV2 and TRBJ2-7, with TRBD1 matching 11 bases. V trimming: 7 bases; J trimming: 6 bases; junction bases outside the gene matches: 5. Germline lookup yields CDR1 SNHLY and CDR2 FYNNEI. This CDR3 contains 13 residues. For the CDR3, the DNA is TGTGCCAGCACCCCCGGGACAGGGGGCGAGCAGTACTTC. Translating gives CASTPGTGGEQYF.

On this clonotype itself: Given a much more abundant clone one base away, this may be a read error. V gene TRBV20-1 combines with J gene TRBJ2-7, with TRBD2 identical over 8 bases. The CDR3 is 14 residues long. Germline V CDR1 and CDR2: DFQATT, SNEGSKA (reference sequence). The ends lost 2 bases at V and 6 bases at J; junction bases unmatched: 9. The CDR3 bases are TGCAGTGCTAGAAAGCCGGGAGGGCCTCCCGAGCAGTACTTC. Its translation: CSARKPGGPPEQYF.

On this clonotype: A much larger clone lies one base from this, so it may be a read error. This chain joins TRBV7-9 and TRBJ2-7, with 7 bases matching TRBD2. The CDR3 is made up of 15 amino acids. Germline V CDR1 and CDR2: SEHNR, FQNEAQ (reference sequence). J was trimmed by 4 bases and V by 4 bases; bases with no gene match: 10. The CDR3 reads CASSSWGGTAYEQYF. The CDR3 bases are TGTGCCAGCAGCTCCTGGGGGGGGACGGCTTACGAGCAGTACTTC.

The table lists this clonotype with many counts. This chain uses TRBV7-9 with TRBJ2-3, with a tentative D call TRBD1 (5 bases). Germline-derived CDR1 and CDR2 are SEHNR and FQNEAQ (reference sequence). The ends were cut back, 5 bases at V and 0 bases at J, with 9 bases in the middle. This CDR3 comprises 14 residues. The CDR3 DNA reads TGTGCCAGCAGCCCAGGGTGGAGCACAGATACGCAGTATTTT. Translating it yields CASSPGWSTDTQYF. The whole variable domain, remainder taken from reference TRBV7-9 and TRBJ2-3, is DTGVSQNPRHKITKRGQNVTFRCDPISEHNRLYWYRQTLGQGPEFLTYFQNEAQLEKSRLLSDRFSAERPKGSFSTLEIQRTEQGDSAMYLCASSPGWSTDTQYFGPGTRLTVL.

This rearrangement joins TRBV6-1 to TRBJ2-3; tentative D call: TRBD2 (5 bases). The V and J ends lost 8 bases and 1 base respectively, with 10 bases between them. Germline lookup yields CDR1 MNHNS and CDR2 SASEGT. This CDR3 has 13 residues. CDR3 loop: CASGLRGTDTQYF. CDR3 in DNA: TGTGCCAGCGGGTTGCGGGGCACAGATACGCAGTATTTT.

The chain combines TRBV4-2 with TRBJ2-3; D is possibly TRBD1 (5 bases). Germline V gene data show CDR1 as LGHNA and CDR2 as YNFKEQ. With 1 base removed from V and 0 bases from J, the gap between germline ends came to 8 bases. The CDR3 totals 15 residues. As DNA, the CDR3 is TGTGCCAGCAGCCAAGTTCCAGGGAGCACAGATACGCAGTATTTT. Protein sequence: CASSQVPGSTDTQYF.

Many counts were recorded for this clonotype. Written as DNA, the CDR3 is TGTGCCAGCAGTCCGGGGGTGGCGGGAGATACGCAGTATTTT. As protein: CASSPGVAGDTQYF. The chain is built from TRBV12-3 or TRBV12-4 and TRBJ2-3; the D gene is possibly TRBD2 (6 bases). V lost 5 bases, J lost 5 bases, and 14 bases lay in between. The CDR3 spans 14 residues.

The V gene is TRBV28, the J gene TRBJ2-3; 10 bases align to TRBD1. The CDR3 is 16 amino acids. The germline V gene encodes CDR1 MDHEN and CDR2 SYDVKM. J was trimmed by 4 bases and V by 7 bases; bases with no gene match: 11. For the CDR3, the DNA is TGTGCCAGCAACCCACCGGACAGGGGGTTGGCAGATACGCAGTATTTT. As protein: CASNPPDRGLADTQYF.

In its sample, this clonotype was seen many times. The V call is TRBV7-3, the J call TRBJ2-1; 11 nucleotides line up with TRBD2. V lost 5 bases, J lost 4 bases, and 10 bases stayed unmatched. The CDR3 contains 17 residues. Germline V gene data show CDR1 as SGHTA and CDR2 as FQGTGA. In DNA form, the CDR3 reads TGTGCCAGCAGCCCCCGGCCCGGGACTAGCGGTTACAATGAGCAGTTCTTC. This codes for CASSPRPGTSGYNEQFF.

This chain connects TRBV6-1 to TRBJ2-2; either TRBD1 or TRBD2 may supply D (5 bases each). Germline V gene data show CDR1 as MNHNS and CDR2 as SASEGT. The CDR3 runs to 18 residues. Trimming removed 10 bases at V and 0 bases at J, with 24 bases between. This chain's CDR3 is CATGAFGQNFANTGELFF. The CDR3, as DNA: TGTGCCACCGGGGCCTTTGGTCAGAACTTTGCGAACACCGGGGAGCTGTTTTTT.

This clonotype has a count of ten or more. V usage is TRBV20-1 and J usage is TRBJ1-6; no reliable D call. Trimming removed 6 bases from V and 7 bases from J, with 10 bases in between. The CDR3 is made up of 12 amino acids. CDR1 DFQATT and CDR2 SNEGSKA come from the germline V gene (reference sequence). Written as DNA, the CDR3 is TGCAGTGCAAAGACTGGGAATTCACCCCTCCACTTT. Protein: CSAKTGNSPLHF.

This clonotype came up many times. This chain links TRBV29-1 with TRBJ2-1; 8 bases line up with TRBD2. V lost 6 bases and J lost 1; bases outside the gene matches: 14. The CDR3 loop spans 17 amino acids. Looked up from germline, CDR1 is SQVTM and CDR2 is ANQGSEA. The CDR3 nucleotides read TGCAGCGTAATACAACCTAGGACTAGCTCGTCCTACAATGAGCAGTTCTTC. Protein sequence: CSVIQPRTSSSYNEQFF.

In the case of this clonotype: With a much larger clone just one base away, this may be a read error. The chain has TRBV7-2 and TRBJ1-2; D remains unclear. Germline V gene sequence: CDR1 SGHTA, CDR2 FQGNSA. The CDR3 consists of 11 residues. CDR3: CAGSVSAPSTF. DNA of the CDR3: TGTGCCGGCAGTGTTTCCGCACCGAGCACCTTC.

This clonotype was detected ten times or more. This chain joins TRBV27 and TRBJ2-5, with D possibly being TRBD1 (5 bases). The CDR3 is made up of 15 amino acids. Germline lookup yields CDR1 MNHEY and CDR2 SMNVEV (reference sequence). Trimming removed 6 bases at V and 7 bases at J, with 21 bases between. The chain's CDR3 is CASRPTPSWGRTQYF. The CDR3 nucleotides are TGTGCCAGCAGGCCAACACCGTCTTGGGGCCGGACCCAGTACTTC.

The V call is TRBV11-2, the J call TRBJ2-1; TRBD2 might be the D (5 bases). Germline V gene lookup returns CDR1 SGHAT and CDR2 FQNNGV. Between the trimmed V and J ends, which lost 5 bases and 5 bases, there was a span of 13 bases. This CDR3 region has 14 residues. CDR3 bases: TGTGCCAGCAGCCCAGGACTGGATCACAATGAGCAGTTCTTC. As protein: CASSPGLDHNEQFF.

This clonotype was counted at least ten times. The rearrangement links TRBV20-1 to TRBJ2-7; TRBD1 matches 12 bases. This CDR3 has 13 amino acids. Looked up from germline, CDR1 is DFQATT and CDR2 is SNEGSKA (reference sequence). The CDR3 DNA reads as TGCAGCCAAGGGACAGGGGGCTCCAGGGAGCAGTACTTC. Translating gives CSQGTGGSREQYF.

In its sample, this clonotype was seen many times. The rearrangement uses TRBV6-5 and TRBJ2-1; 8 bases map to TRBD1. Per the germline V gene, CDR1 is MNHEY and CDR2 is SVGAGI. The CDR3 is 16 amino acids. Trimming removed 2 bases from V and 2 bases from J; junction bases left unmatched: 5. This CDR3 reads CASSYRDRTTYNEQFF. The CDR3 DNA sequence: TGTGCCAGCAGTTACCGGGACAGGACAACCTACAATGAGCAGTTCTTC.